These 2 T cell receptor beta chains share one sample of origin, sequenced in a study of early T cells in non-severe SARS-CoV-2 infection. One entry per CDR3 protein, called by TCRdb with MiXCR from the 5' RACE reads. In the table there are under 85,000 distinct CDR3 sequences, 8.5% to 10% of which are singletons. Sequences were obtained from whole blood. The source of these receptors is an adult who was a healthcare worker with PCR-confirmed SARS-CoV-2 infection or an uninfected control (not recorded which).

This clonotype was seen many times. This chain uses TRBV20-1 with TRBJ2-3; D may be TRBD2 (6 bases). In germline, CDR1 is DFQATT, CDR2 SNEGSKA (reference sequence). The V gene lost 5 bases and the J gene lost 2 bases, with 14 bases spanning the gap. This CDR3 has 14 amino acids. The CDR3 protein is CSASQRASTDTQYF. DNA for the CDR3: TGCAGTGCTTCCCAGCGGGCCTCCACAGATACGCAGTATTTT.

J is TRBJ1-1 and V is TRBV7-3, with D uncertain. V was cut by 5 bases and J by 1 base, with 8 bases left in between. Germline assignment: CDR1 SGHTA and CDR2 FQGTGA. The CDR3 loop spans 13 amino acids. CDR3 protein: CASSKGPNTEAFF. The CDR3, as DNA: TGTGCCAGCAGCAAAGGGCCGAACACTGAAGCTTTCTTT.